This T cell receptor (beta chain) was captured by sequencing in a study of CD8 T cells in ankylosing spondylitis. The study's findings and limits: Reports say disease-linked clones showed up significantly more in matched ankylosing spondylitis synovial fluid. Earlier work had already found some motif variants in reactive arthritis synovial fluid and blood. It appeared that ankylosing spondylitis blood was characterized by a TCR beta motif of fewer than ten highly homologous variants.

Each TCR beta library was made by quantitative 5'-RACE that incorporated molecular barcodes. TCRdb re-analysed the 5' RACE reads in MiXCR, keeping a single row per CDR3 protein. The sample lists under 250,000 distinct CDR3 sequences; roughly 32% were seen once. This clonotype was picked up a small number of times. Its antigen is not known. Sequencing input: blood, either unsorted or a sorted T cell fraction (not recorded which). The sequence derives from a male donor with ankylosing spondylitis or in good health (not recorded which).

The CDR3 nucleotides are TGCAGCGTCAGGGGGGGGCCGCGCACAGATACGCAGTATTTT. Its protein product is CSVRGGPRTDTQYF. The V gene is TRBV29-1, the J gene TRBJ2-3; D may match TRBD1 or TRBD2 (7 bases each). The germline gives CDR1 SQVTM, CDR2 ANQGSEA. V was clipped by 6 bases and J by 1 base, with 14 bases between them. The CDR3 covers 14 residues.